The 27 T cell receptor beta chains below all came from one sample that was sequenced in a study of shared clonotypes between healthy human individuals. The data were produced by immunoSEQ multiplex PCR, yet TCRdb's version contains in-frame clones alone and is incomplete. The sample lists about 2 million clones; approximately 94% were seen once. Naive CD8 cells were CD45RO-negative, positively selected for CCR7, excluding terminally differentiated effector memory CD45RA+ cells. The sequenced sample was naive CD8+ T cells sorted from blood. The receptor source for this set is a man between 18 and 29 years old in good health.

This clone was counted once. The V and J genes are TRBV27 and TRBJ2-7; D call uncertain. V lost 4 bases and J lost 5, with 9 bases in between. In germline, CDR1 is MNHEY, CDR2 SMNVEV (reference sequence). This CDR3 is built from 12 residues. CDR3 sequence (DNA): TGTGCCAGCAGTTCGGCCGGGCACGAGCAGTACTTC. Protein sequence: CASSSAGHEQYF.

The chain recombines TRBV2 with TRBJ1-1, with D unresolved. The CDR3 runs to 13 residues. Trimming took off 3 bases at V and 5 bases at J, with 10 bases between the two ends. Per germline, CDR1 SNHLY and CDR2 FYNNEI. The CDR3: CASSDYMGTEAFF. CDR3 nucleotide sequence: TGTGCCAGCAGTGATTACATGGGGACTGAAGCTTTCTTT. Full variable domain (outside the CDR3, taken from reference TRBV2 and TRBJ1-1): EPEVTQTPSHQVTQMGQEVILRCVPISNHLYFYWYRQILGQKVEFLVSFYNNEISEKSEIFDDQFSVERPDGSNFTLKIRSTKLEDSAMYFCASSDYMGTEAFFGQGTRLTVV.

The V and J genes are TRBV11-3 and TRBJ2-2, with 11 bases aligning to TRBD2. This CDR3 has 16 amino acids. Germline-derived CDR1 and CDR2 are SGHNT and YENEEA. J was trimmed by 7 bases and V by 4 bases; bases with no gene match: 8. The CDR3, as DNA: TGTGCCAGCAGCTCTACTAGCGGGAGCGTCAACGGGGAGCTGTTTTTT. Protein: CASSSTSGSVNGELFF.

This rearrangement joins TRBV4-1 to TRBJ2-7; TRBD1 matches 7 bases. After removal of 1 base from V and 7 bases from J, the junction contained 7 bases not matched to a gene. Per the germline V gene, CDR1 is MGHRA and CDR2 is YSYEKL. CDR3 length equals 14 residues. The CDR3 region is CASSQGQGPWEQYF. The CDR3 nucleotides are TGCGCCAGCAGCCAAGGACAGGGTCCGTGGGAGCAGTACTTC.

The chain carries TRBV7-9 and TRBJ1-3; 7 positions agree with TRBD1. Per germline, CDR1 SEHNR and CDR2 FQNEAQ (reference sequence). The CDR3 runs 15 residues. Trimming removed 5 bases from V and 4 bases from J; junction bases left unmatched: 8. The CDR3 coding sequence is TGTGCCAGCAGCCCGCCGAAGGGGGCCGGAAACACCATATATTTT. Translation: CASSPPKGAGNTIYF.

The J gene is TRBJ2-1, the V gene TRBV27, with D unclear. The CDR3 loop spans 14 amino acids. CDR1 MNHEY and CDR2 SMNVEV come from the germline V gene (reference sequence). Trimming pared 2 bases from V and 9 bases from J, leaving 14 bases between. The DNA for the CDR3 is TGTGCCAGCAGTTTAGTGTCCCATATGGTTGAGCAGTTCTTC. It encodes CASSLVSHMVEQFF.

As DNA, the CDR3 is TGCGCCAGCAGCCAACTATACCAAGAGACCCAGTACTTC. Translated, it gives CASSQLYQETQYF. The V call is TRBV4-1, the J call TRBJ2-5, with no clear D. V lost 2 bases and J lost 0, with 4 bases in between. The CDR3 is made up of 13 amino acids. Germline assignment: CDR1 MGHRA and CDR2 YSYEKL.

For the CDR3, the DNA is TGTGCCAGCAGCTTGGGTAGTGAGGGGCGGAACACTGAAGCTTTCTTT. Translating it yields CASSLGSEGRNTEAFF. The genes are TRBV7-2 and TRBJ1-1; perhaps TRBD1 as D (5 bases). CDR1 is SGHTA and CDR2 is FQGNSA in the germline V gene. There are 16 residues in the CDR3. Trimming took 3 bases from V and 1 from J, leaving 15 bases between them.

This clone was seen only once. V is TRBV4-2 and J is TRBJ2-7; D not resolved. The CDR3 contains 14 residues. Per germline, CDR1 LGHNA and CDR2 YNFKEQ. Trimming shortened V by 0 bases and J by 0 bases, and 6 bases separated the two germline ends. The CDR3 bases are TGTGCCAGCAGCCAAGATTTCGGCTCCTACGAGCAGTACTTC. Protein: CASSQDFGSYEQYF.

CDR3 sequence (DNA): TGTGCCACCTCGAGGAGCTCTTCAGATACGCAGTATTTT. Its protein product is CATSRSSSDTQYF. The V gene is TRBV2, the J gene TRBJ2-3; D ambiguous. Trimming took 10 bases from V and 4 from J, leaving 15 bases between them. The CDR3 runs 13 residues. Germline CDR1 reads SNHLY; CDR2 reads FYNNEI.

The chain combines TRBV4-1 with TRBJ2-7, with a weak D call TRBD1 (6 bases). CDR3 length: 16 amino acids. Trimming pared 0 bases from V and 2 bases from J, leaving 14 bases between. Germline lookup yields CDR1 MGHRA and CDR2 YSYEKL. This chain's CDR3 is CASSQEGRQATYEQYF. In DNA form, the CDR3 reads TGCGCCAGCAGCCAAGAGGGGCGACAGGCCACCTACGAGCAGTACTTC.

This CDR3 reads CASSAGDSDTQYF. The CDR3 DNA follows: TGTGCCAGCAGTGCGGGAGATTCAGATACGCAGTATTTT. V usage is TRBV2 and J usage is TRBJ2-3; TRBD2 might be the D (6 bases). The CDR3 consists of 13 residues. CDR1 is SNHLY and CDR2 is FYNNEI in the germline V gene. With 4 bases removed from V and 4 bases from J, the gap between germline ends came to 9 bases.

This chain connects TRBV28 to TRBJ2-3, with D tentatively TRBD1 or TRBD2 (7 bases each). This CDR3 is 15 amino acids long. Germline-derived CDR1 and CDR2 are MDHEN and SYDVKM. Trimming shortened V by 6 bases and J by 3 bases, and 16 bases separated the two germline ends. DNA for the CDR3: TGTGCCAGCAGCCTTAGACAGGGAGGGACAGATACGCAGTATTTT. It encodes CASSLRQGGTDTQYF.

The chain links TRBV2 to TRBJ2-1, with D unresolved. The germline gives CDR1 SNHLY, CDR2 FYNNEI. Deletions cut 1 base from V and 0 bases from J, with 7 bases between. The CDR3 consists of 15 residues. The CDR3 DNA reads as TGTGCCAGCAGTGAAGGGGCGGCCTCCTACAATGAGCAGTTCTTC. This gives the protein CASSEGAASYNEQFF. Using reference TRBV2 and TRBJ2-1 for the parts outside the CDR3, the full variable domain is EPEVTQTPSHQVTQMGQEVILRCVPISNHLYFYWYRQILGQKVEFLVSFYNNEISEKSEIFDDQFSVERPDGSNFTLKIRSTKLEDSAMYFCASSEGAASYNEQFFGPGTRLTVL.

This sequence joins TRBV13 and TRBJ1-1; a possible D gene is TRBD1 (6 bases). CDR1 and CDR2 from the germline V gene are PRHDT and FYEKMQ (reference sequence). This CDR3 is built from 14 residues. V lost 5 bases and J lost 3, with 13 bases in between. The CDR3 protein is CASSTPTGDTEAFF. DNA for the CDR3: TGTGCCAGCAGCACACCGACAGGAGACACTGAAGCTTTCTTT.

The rearrangement joins TRBV7-6 to TRBJ2-1; no firm D call. CDR1 is SGHVS, CDR2 FNYEAQ, per germline. V shed 2 bases and J shed 10 bases, with 12 bases lying between them. CDR3 length equals 13 residues. The chain's CDR3 is CASSLRLVEEQFF. Here the CDR3 DNA reads TGTGCCAGCAGCTTACGGCTAGTTGAGGAGCAGTTCTTC.

CDR3 bases: TGTGCCAGCAGTTTTCCCCACCGGACGGAGGACCAAGAGACCCAGTACTTC. This sequence encodes CASSFPHRTEDQETQYF. The genes are TRBV28 and TRBJ2-5; maybe TRBD2 (5 bases). CDR1 and CDR2 (germline): MDHEN, SYDVKM. The CDR3 covers 17 residues. The ends were cut back, 3 bases at V and 0 bases at J, with 17 bases in the middle. Together with reference TRBV28 and TRBJ2-5, the CDR3 gives the full variable domain: DVKVTQSSRYLVKRTGEKVFLECVQDMDHENMFWYRQDPGLGLRLIYFSYDVKMKEKGDIPEGYSVSREKKERFSLILESASTNQTSMYLCASSFPHRTEDQETQYFGPGTRLLVL.

The V and J genes are TRBV10-3 and TRBJ2-3, with TRBD1 as a possible D gene (6 bases). The CDR3 length is 15 residues. Trimming removed 5 bases at V and 0 bases at J, with 12 bases between. Per germline, CDR1 ENHRY and CDR2 SYGVKD. As DNA, the CDR3 is TGTGCCATCAGTCCCGGGACACCTAGCACAGATACGCAGTATTTT. Translation: CAISPGTPSTDTQYF.

This sequence joins TRBV7-8 and TRBJ2-7; 8 bases are a match to TRBD1. Germline lookup yields CDR1 SGHVS and CDR2 FQNEAQ. After removal of 5 bases from V and 1 base from J, the junction contained 7 bases not matched to a gene. The CDR3 contains 15 residues. The CDR3 loop reads CASSPDRGLSYEQYF. The DNA of the CDR3 is TGTGCCAGCAGCCCCGACAGGGGCTTATCCTACGAGCAGTACTTC.

Notes on this clone: This sample also contains other DNA sequences that code for the same CDR3. The V gene is TRBV27, the J gene TRBJ2-5; 9 positions match TRBD1. The CDR3 loop spans 14 amino acids. J was trimmed by 4 bases and V by 4 bases; bases with no gene match: 4. From germline, CDR1 is MNHEY and CDR2 SMNVEV (reference sequence). CDR3 residues: CASSSPDRGETQYF. CDR3 DNA: TGTGCCAGCAGTTCCCCGGACAGGGGAGAGACCCAGTACTTC.

J is TRBJ2-6 and V is TRBV2, with D maybe TRBD1 (6 bases). V shed 8 bases and J shed 0 bases, with 17 bases lying between them. In germline, CDR1 is SNHLY, CDR2 FYNNEI. CDR3 size: 17 residues. The CDR3, as DNA: TGTGCCAGCTTCCCAGGGGTCCATAGCTCTGGGGCCAACGTCCTGACTTTC. Its protein is CASFPGVHSSGANVLTF.

The gene calls are TRBV13 and TRBJ2-7; 8 bases map to TRBD2. The V segment lost 0 bases and the J segment 3 bases; nucleotides outside the gene matches: 10. The CDR3 contains 17 residues. Germline assignment: CDR1 PRHDT and CDR2 FYEKMQ (reference sequence). The CDR3 protein is CASSLGGSGSYLYEQYF. The CDR3 region has the DNA TGTGCCAGCAGCTTAGGCGGCAGCGGGAGCTACCTCTACGAGCAGTACTTC.

This chain connects TRBV11-3 to TRBJ2-2, with D hard to call. Germline V gene lookup returns CDR1 SGHNT and CDR2 YENEEA. V was clipped by 0 bases and J by 3 bases, with 2 bases between them. The CDR3 length is 13 residues. The CDR3 bases are TGTGCCAGCAGCTTAGAATACACCGGGGAGCTGTTTTTT. Protein sequence: CASSLEYTGELFF. Variable domain in full (rest from reference TRBV11-3 and TRBJ2-2): EAGVVQSPRYKIIEKKQPVAFWCNPISGHNTLYWYLQNLGQGPELLIRYENEEAVDDSQLPKDRFSAERLKGVDSTLKIQPAELGDSAVYLCASSLEYTGELFFGEGSRLTVL.

The chain employs TRBV11-2 and TRBJ2-3, with TRBD2 as a possible D gene (7 bases). Trimming took off 1 base at V and 6 bases at J, with 14 bases between the two ends. Germline V CDR1 and CDR2: SGHAT, FQNNGV. The CDR3 has 15 residues. The chain's CDR3 is CASSLGGGYLDTQYF. DNA of the CDR3: TGTGCCAGCAGCTTAGGCGGGGGCTATCTTGATACGCAGTATTTT.

The genes are TRBV11-3 and TRBJ2-1; D ambiguous. Germline CDR1 and CDR2: SGHNT and YENEEA. There are 12 residues in the CDR3. Trimming pared 5 bases from V and 9 bases from J, leaving 11 bases between. This CDR3 is CASSLSTSEQFF. CDR3 bases: TGTGCCAGCAGCCTCTCTACGAGTGAGCAGTTCTTC.

V gene TRBV19 combines with J gene TRBJ2-2; D could derive from TRBD1 or TRBD2 (5 bases each). The germline gives CDR1 LNHDA, CDR2 SQIVND (reference sequence). V lost 1 base, J lost 5 bases, and 17 bases lay in between. This CDR3 has 17 residues. CDR3 sequence reads: CASSIGPWDVLTGELFF. The CDR3 DNA reads as TGTGCCAGTAGTATAGGACCGTGGGACGTACTAACCGGGGAGCTGTTTTTT.

DNA of the CDR3: TGCGCCAGCAGTGAGTCCTGGGCCGATGAGCAGTTCTTC. It codes for CASSESWADEQFF. This chain uses TRBV10-1 with TRBJ2-1; D unresolved. The CDR3 length is 13 residues. Germline CDR1 is WNHNN and CDR2 is SYGVQD (reference sequence). Deletions cut 0 bases from V and 8 bases from J, with 8 bases between.